Presented here are 17 T cell receptor beta chains from one specimen sequenced in a study of response to subunit inactivated influenza vaccine. TCRdb itself ran the RT-PCR reads through MiXCR, one entry per CDR3 protein. The sample lists hundreds of thousands of distinct CDR3 sequences, under 9% occurring once. Source: PBMCs from blood, taken roughly 24 months after vaccination. Receptor source: a man aged 50-75 years who received an inactivated influenza vaccine.

This clonotype was detected only a few times. This chain joins TRBV7-8 and TRBJ2-1; D is undetermined. The germline V and J ends were trimmed by 0 bases and 12 bases, with 21 bases remaining between them. CDR3 size: 16 residues. The germline CDR1 and CDR2 sequences are SGHVS and FQNEAQ. This chain's CDR3 is CASSLARWAPRSGQFF. The CDR3 DNA sequence: TGTGCCAGCAGCTTAGCGCGTTGGGCTCCAAGATCGGGGCAGTTCTTC.

In this sample, this clonotype turned up a few times. This chain connects TRBV9 to TRBJ1-1; 10 bases match TRBD1. Per the germline V gene, CDR1 is SGDLS and CDR2 is YYNGEE. This CDR3 has 15 amino acids. V was pared by 4 bases and J by 1 base, with 4 bases of the junction left unmatched. The CDR3 is CASSSGTGENTEAFF. CDR3 DNA sequence: TGTGCCAGCAGCTCCGGGACAGGGGAGAACACTGAAGCTTTCTTT.

This clonotype was counted between two and nine times. The gene calls are TRBV6-1 and TRBJ1-1; D perhaps matches TRBD1 (6 bases). CDR3 length equals 14 residues. V lost 4 bases to trimming and J lost 5 bases, with 14 bases between them. Germline-derived CDR1 and CDR2 are MNHNS and SASEGT. CDR3 DNA: TGTGCCAGCAGTGTTGGGGGCCCCAGGACTGAAGCTTTCTTT. This encodes CASSVGGPRTEAFF.

There are a few counts of this clonotype. The genes are TRBV5-5 and TRBJ2-1, with D unresolved. V was trimmed by 1 base and J by 5 bases, leaving 13 bases between them. Per the germline V gene, CDR1 is SGHKS and CDR2 is YYEKEE (reference sequence). The CDR3 covers 15 residues. This CDR3 reads CASSLFWDRDNEQFF. DNA for the CDR3: TGTGCCAGCAGCTTGTTTTGGGATCGAGACAATGAGCAGTTCTTC.

This clonotype was observed many times. The chain has TRBV7-9 and TRBJ1-4; 10 bases fit TRBD1. Germline-derived CDR1 and CDR2 are SEHNR and FQNEAQ (reference sequence). J gave up 8 bases and V 5 bases, and 8 bases lay outside the gene matches. The length of the CDR3 is 15 residues. The CDR3 coding sequence is TGTGCCAGCAGCCAATGGACAGGGGGAGAGGAAAAACTGTTTTTT. Amino acid sequence: CASSQWTGGEEKLFF. The variable domain in full, with the rest retrieved from reference TRBV7-9 and TRBJ1-4, is DTGVSQNPRHKITKRGQNVTFRCDPISEHNRLYWYRQTLGQGPEFLTYFQNEAQLEKSRLLSDRFSAERPKGSFSTLEIQRTEQGDSAMYLCASSQWTGGEEKLFFGSGTQLSVL.

This clonotype was observed a few times. The V and J genes are TRBV24-1 and TRBJ2-2; 7 positions match TRBD2. The CDR3 totals 14 residues. V was clipped by 6 bases and J by 5 bases; unmatched bases: 5. In germline, CDR1 is KGHDR, CDR2 SFDVKD. In DNA, the CDR3 is TGTGCCACCAGTTCAATCGGGGGGACCGGGGAGCTGTTTTTT. This codes for CATSSIGGTGELFF.

V gene TRBV5-1 combines with J gene TRBJ1-1; possible D gene TRBD1, 6 bases. This CDR3 spans 17 amino acids. CDR1 SGHRS and CDR2 YFSETQ come from the germline V gene. The V gene lost 0 bases and the J gene lost 4 bases, with 19 bases spanning the gap. The CDR3 DNA reads as TGCGCCAGCAGCTTGGAGGGGGGTTTAGCGAGGGGCACTGAAGCTTTCTTT. Its protein product is CASSLEGGLARGTEAFF.

This clonotype showed up just a few times. The chain has TRBV20-1 and TRBJ2-3; D is ambiguous. V was clipped by 0 bases and J by 4 bases, with 8 bases between them. The CDR3 is made up of 13 amino acids. The V gene's germline CDR1 is DFQATT and CDR2 SNEGSKA (reference sequence). Written as DNA, the CDR3 is TGCAGTGCTAGAGATCGCGTGGCAGATACGCAGTATTTT. This translates into CSARDRVADTQYF.

This clonotype was seen only a few times. The gene calls are TRBV6-1 and TRBJ1-4, with 8 bases lining up with TRBD1. The CDR3 contains 14 residues. Trimming cost V 6 bases and J 8 bases; bases outside gene matches: 8. Germline V gene sequence: CDR1 MNHNS, CDR2 SASEGT. The CDR3 DNA is TGTGCCAGCAGACCAGGACAGGGAGGCGAAAAACTGTTTTTT. Translating gives CASRPGQGGEKLFF.

In its sample, this clonotype was seen many times. This chain uses TRBV20-1 with TRBJ1-1, with no clear D. With 6 bases removed from V and 3 bases from J, the gap between germline ends came to 14 bases. The germline V gene encodes CDR1 DFQATT and CDR2 SNEGSKA (reference sequence). CDR3 size: 13 residues. CDR3 DNA: TGCAGTGCGAACCGGGCCTGGGACACTGAAGCTTTCTTT. Residues: CSANRAWDTEAFF.

This clonotype was detected a few times. The rearrangement links TRBV12-3 or TRBV12-4 to TRBJ2-3; D unclear. V shed 1 base and J shed 2 bases, with 10 bases lying between them. CDR3 length equals 15 residues. The CDR3 DNA reads as TGTGCCAGCAGTTTAGAGGGCAGCGTCACAGATACGCAGTATTTT. This codes for CASSLEGSVTDTQYF.

This clonotype was found a few times. The rearrangement links TRBV29-1 to TRBJ2-7; D might be TRBD1 (6 bases). The CDR3 is 11 residues long. Germline values: CDR1 SQVTM, CDR2 ANQGSEA. Between the trimmed V and J ends, which lost 5 bases and 3 bases, there was a span of 8 bases. CDR3 sequence reads: CSVYRDYEQYF. The CDR3 DNA follows: TGCAGCGTTTACAGGGACTACGAGCAGTACTTC.

This clonotype was seen more than once but under ten times. V usage is TRBV10-3 and J usage is TRBJ1-4; TRBD1 matches at 7 bases. CDR3 size: 15 residues. J was trimmed by 4 bases and V by 4 bases; bases with no gene match: 6. Germline CDR1 ENHRY, CDR2 SYGVKD. The CDR3 DNA reads as TGTGCCATCAGTGGAGGACAGGCGGTTAATGAAAAACTGTTTTTT. Translating it yields CAISGGQAVNEKLFF.

The table lists this clonotype with a few counts. V usage is TRBV7-2 and J usage is TRBJ2-7; the D gene is possibly TRBD1 (6 bases). V was trimmed by 5 bases and J by 6 bases, leaving 17 bases between them. CDR3 length equals 14 residues. Germline V lookup: CDR1 SGHTA, CDR2 FQGNSA. The CDR3 region is CASSLLYREREQYF. The CDR3 DNA reads TGTGCCAGCAGCCTCCTATACAGGGAACGCGAGCAGTACTTC.

This clonotype came up many times. The chain couples TRBV12-3 or TRBV12-4 to TRBJ1-1, with a weak D call TRBD1 (5 bases). The ends were cut back, 6 bases at V and 1 base at J, with 9 bases in the middle. The CDR3 is 13 residues long. DNA for the CDR3: TGTGCCAGCAGGAACAGGAGGAACACTGAAGCTTTCTTT. Protein: CASRNRRNTEAFF.

This clonotype was seen a few times. The V call is TRBV6-1, the J call TRBJ2-1; 12 nucleotides line up with TRBD2. From germline, CDR1 is MNHNS and CDR2 SASEGT. V was pared by 8 bases and J by 2 bases, with 10 bases of the junction left unmatched. The CDR3 totals 17 residues. The CDR3 region has the DNA TGTGCCAGCGCTGTCGGGACTAGCGGGCCTACCTACAATGAGCAGTTCTTC. Translation gives CASAVGTSGPTYNEQFF.

The chain links TRBV5-1 to TRBJ2-3, with a possible D match to TRBD1 (6 bases). Trimming took off 1 base at V and 4 bases at J, with 10 bases between the two ends. Germline values: CDR1 SGHRS, CDR2 YFSETQ. The CDR3 consists of 14 residues. The CDR3 spells CASSLQGKSDTQYF. DNA of the CDR3: TGCGCCAGCAGCTTGCAGGGGAAGTCAGATACGCAGTATTTT.